The 5 T cell receptor beta chains below all came from one sample that was sequenced in a study of CD8+CD57+ T cells in acquired aplastic anemia. Template material for TCR beta VDJ and CDR3 profiling consisted of genomic DNA. TCRdb recomputed calls from the reads with MiXCR, one row per CDR3 protein. Here the sample spans around 130,000 distinct CDR3 sequences, roughly 55% being singletons. Patients included in sequencing had previously demonstrated CD8+CD57+ cell expansion by flow cytometry. The material sequenced was sorted CD4+, CD8+, or CD8+CD57+ T cells (not recorded which) from PBMCs. These receptors all stem from a human donor with aplastic anemia.

The chain employs TRBV7-2 and TRBJ2-6; D is uncertain. The V gene's germline CDR1 is SGHTA and CDR2 FQGNSA. Trimming removed 5 bases from V and 0 bases from J, with 11 bases in between. The CDR3 covers 16 residues. CDR3 protein: CASSRVASSGANVLTF. The DNA for the CDR3 is TGTGCCAGCAGCCGCGTAGCCAGCTCTGGGGCCAACGTCCTGACTTTC. Together with reference TRBV7-2 and TRBJ2-6, the CDR3 gives the full variable domain: GAGVSQSPSNKVTEKGKDVELRCDPISGHTALYWYRQSLGQGLEFLIYFQGNSAPDKSGLPSDRFSAERTGGSVSTLTIQRTQQEDSAVYLCASSRVASSGANVLTFGAGSRLTVL.

The chain carries TRBV20-1 and TRBJ2-1; D uncertain. Germline values: CDR1 DFQATT, CDR2 SNEGSKA (reference sequence). The CDR3 consists of 16 residues. Deletions cut 3 bases from V and 1 base from J, with 16 bases between. The DNA of the CDR3 is TGCAGTGCTAGTAGTCTTGAGACAATTTCCTACAATGAGCAGTTCTTC. Protein sequence: CSASSLETISYNEQFF.

CDR3 residues: CAIAPDRTDTQYF. The CDR3, as DNA: TGTGCCATCGCCCCGGACCGGACAGATACGCAGTATTTT. The chain combines TRBV10-3 with TRBJ2-3; no reliable D call. The V gene lost 8 bases and the J gene lost 3 bases, with 12 bases spanning the gap. The CDR3 covers 13 residues. Germline V gene lookup returns CDR1 ENHRY and CDR2 SYGVKD.

As to this clonotype: This CDR3 fails to terminate in the conserved phenylalanine or tryptophan, so it likely reflects a read error. The CDR3 spells CAGAPGVENTEAFL. The CDR3 DNA is TGTGCCGGCGCGCCAGGGGTCGAGAACACTGAAGCTTTCTTA. The gene calls are TRBV7-7 and TRBJ1-1, with a weak D call TRBD1 (6 bases). This CDR3 region has 14 residues. Germline lookup yields CDR1 SSHAT and CDR2 FNYEAQ (reference sequence). Trimming shortened V by 11 bases and J by 1 base, and 17 bases separated the two germline ends.

This clonotype has just a few counts. This sequence joins TRBV15 and TRBJ1-4; 9 bases map to TRBD1. The CDR3 has 15 amino acids. After removal of 0 bases from V and 8 bases from J, the junction contained 4 bases not matched to a gene. Germline values: CDR1 LNHNV, CDR2 YYDKDF (reference sequence). The CDR3 loop reads CATSREGQGDEKLFF. CDR3 DNA sequence: TGTGCCACCAGCAGAGAGGGACAGGGAGACGAAAAACTGTTTTTT.